This T cell receptor beta chain derives from a study of OX40 agonist ivuxolimab in advanced cancers. The method was immunoSEQ multiplex PCR; TCRdb's version includes in-frame clones alone and lacks a portion of them. The table shows about 140,000 clones, with 90% occurring only once. Germline values: CDR1 SQVTM, CDR2 ANQGSEA. Trimming shortened V by 6 bases and J by 5 bases, and 14 bases separated the two germline ends. The CDR3 length is 12 residues. The sequencing here drew on CD4+ or CD8+ T cells sorted from blood, taken in a trial of the OX40 agonist ivuxolimab. This chain joins TRBV29-1 and TRBJ2-7, with D possibly being TRBD1 (6 bases). This clonotype originated in an adult with an advanced solid tumor such as melanoma, head and neck, liver or kidney cancer. The CDR3 nucleotides read TGCAGCGTCTTCAGGGGTGTGAACGAGCAGTACTTC. Residues: CSVFRGVNEQYF.